A single sample gave rise to the 11 T cell receptor beta chains below, sequenced in a study of identifying expanded T cells in peripheral blood. Sequencing used immunoSEQ multiplex PCR; TCRdb keeps in-frame clones, though not all of them. This sample yields 75,000 to 90,000 clones, of which around nine tenths are seen a single time; 7.3% belongs to the top ten. Sequencing was done on a sample of blood. All receptors come from a person aged 18 to 70 in good health.

The V gene is TRBV11-2, the J gene TRBJ2-5; TRBD1 matches at 7 bases. The CDR3 is 16 residues long. Trimming at V came to 1 base and at J to 0 bases, leaving 5 bases not matched to a gene. The germline V gene has CDR1 SGHAT and CDR2 FQNNGV. The CDR3 region has the DNA TGTGCCAGCAGCTTAGGGGCAGGGGGAAACCAAGAGACCCAGTACTTC. It yields the protein CASSLGAGGNQETQYF.

V is TRBV2 and J is TRBJ2-1; D is possibly TRBD1 (6 bases). V lost 6 bases and J lost 5, with 17 bases in between. Germline assignment: CDR1 SNHLY and CDR2 FYNNEI. The CDR3 spans 15 residues. This CDR3 reads CASRLQGLGNNEQFF. The CDR3, as DNA: TGTGCCAGCAGGCTACAGGGATTGGGCAACAATGAGCAGTTCTTC.

The chain couples TRBV7-2 to TRBJ1-4; D is possibly TRBD1 (5 bases). Trimming shortened V by 5 bases and J by 3 bases, and 16 bases separated the two germline ends. This CDR3 comprises 16 residues. Germline CDR1 reads SGHTA; CDR2 reads FQGNSA. Here the CDR3 reads CASSRALQAPNEKLFF. The DNA of the CDR3 is TGTGCCAGCAGCCGAGCCCTACAGGCCCCTAATGAAAAACTGTTTTTT.

The rearrangement joins TRBV18 to TRBJ1-1; D remains ambiguous. The V end was cut by 3 bases, the J end by 0 bases, with 11 bases between. CDR1 is KGHSH, CDR2 LQKENI, per germline. This CDR3 is 15 amino acids long. CDR3 sequence reads: CASSPTEQVNTEAFF. CDR3 bases: TGTGCCAGCTCACCTACCGAGCAGGTGAACACTGAAGCTTTCTTT.

This chain uses TRBV2 with TRBJ1-2, with D possibly matching TRBD1 (5 bases). CDR1 SNHLY and CDR2 FYNNEI come from the germline V gene. V lost 11 bases and J lost 5, with 15 bases in between. The CDR3 loop spans 12 amino acids. CDR3 bases: TGTGCCGGCACCCTCGGGGGGTATGGCTACACCTTC. Encoded protein: CAGTLGGYGYTF.

Written as DNA, the CDR3 is TGTGCCAGCAATCTTAGACTAGCGGGGGGGCCGGGTGAGCAGTTCTTC. It codes for CASNLRLAGGPGEQFF. The chain recombines TRBV2 with TRBJ2-1; the match to TRBD2 covers 14 bases. The CDR3 has 16 amino acids. V trimming: 7 bases; J trimming: 9 bases; junction bases outside the gene matches: 11. The germline CDR1 and CDR2 sequences are SNHLY and FYNNEI.

CDR3 protein: CASSLDGRGATDTQYF. The CDR3, as DNA: TGCGCCAGCAGCTTGGATGGGCGGGGCGCCACAGATACGCAGTATTTT. The J gene is TRBJ2-3, the V gene TRBV5-1; perhaps TRBD2 as D (6 bases). Germline loops: CDR1 SGHRS, CDR2 YFSETQ. Deletions cut 0 bases from V and 2 bases from J, with 13 bases between. The CDR3 is 16 amino acids.

This clone was observed a single time. This chain links TRBV7-6 with TRBJ2-1, with D unclear. From germline, CDR1 is SGHVS and CDR2 FNYEAQ. The CDR3 runs to 17 residues. The V end was cut by 0 bases, the J end by 1 base, with 13 bases between. The CDR3 loop is CASSLAAYSSSYNEQFF. The CDR3 DNA follows: TGTGCCAGCAGCTTAGCGGCCTATAGCAGTTCCTACAATGAGCAGTTCTTC. The full variable domain, its missing parts supplied by reference TRBV7-6 and TRBJ2-1, is GAGVSQSPRYKVTKRGQDVALRCDPISGHVSLYWYRQALGQGPEFLTYFNYEAQQDKSGLPNDRFSAERPEGSISTLTIQRTEQRDSAMYRCASSLAAYSSSYNEQFFGPGTRLTVL.

The gene calls are TRBV29-1 and TRBJ1-2; no clear D. The V gene's germline CDR1 is SQVTM and CDR2 ANQGSEA. The CDR3 has 11 amino acids. V lost 7 bases, J lost 5 bases, and 11 bases lay in between. In nucleotides, the CDR3 is TGCAGCGCCCTAAAGGGATATGGCTACACCTTC. It is translated as CSALKGYGYTF.

The J gene is TRBJ2-7, the V gene TRBV2; possible D gene TRBD1, 6 bases. The CDR3 is 12 amino acids. Trimming took 6 bases from V and 3 from J, leaving 9 bases between them. The germline gives CDR1 SNHLY, CDR2 FYNNEI. CDR3 protein: CASRRDIYEQYF. Written as DNA, the CDR3 is TGTGCCAGCAGACGGGACATCTACGAGCAGTACTTC.

This sequence joins TRBV18 and TRBJ2-5; D is possibly TRBD2 (5 bases). Trimming removed 2 bases at V and 5 bases at J, with 9 bases between. The CDR3 is 13 residues long. Germline assignment: CDR1 KGHSH and CDR2 LQKENI. DNA of the CDR3: TGTGCCAGCTCACCAGGGAGTTCGGAGACCCAGTACTTC. Translated, it gives CASSPGSSETQYF. Full variable domain (missing parts from reference TRBV18 and TRBJ2-5): NAGVMQNPRHLVRRRGQEARLRCSPMKGHSHVYWYRQLPEEGLKFMVYLQKENIIDESGMPKERFSAEFPKEGPSILRIQQVVRGDSAAYFCASSPGSSETQYFGPGTRLLVL.